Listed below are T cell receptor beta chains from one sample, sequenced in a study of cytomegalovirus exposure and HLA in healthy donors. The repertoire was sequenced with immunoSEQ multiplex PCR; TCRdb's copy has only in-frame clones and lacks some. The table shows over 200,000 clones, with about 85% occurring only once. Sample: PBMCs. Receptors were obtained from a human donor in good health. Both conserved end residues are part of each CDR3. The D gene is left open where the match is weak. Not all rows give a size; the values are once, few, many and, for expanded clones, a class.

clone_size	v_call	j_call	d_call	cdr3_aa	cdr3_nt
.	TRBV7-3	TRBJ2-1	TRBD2	CASSLGGRAYNEQFF	TGTGCCAGCAGCTTAGGCGGGAGGGCCTACAATGAGCAGTTCTTC
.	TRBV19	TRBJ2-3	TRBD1	CASKAGGSTDTQYF	TGTGCCAGTAAAGCAGGGGGTAGCACAGATACGCAGTATTTT
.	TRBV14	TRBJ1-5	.	CASSQGGSNQPQHF	TGTGCCAGCAGCCAGGGGGGAAGCAATCAGCCCCAGCATTTT
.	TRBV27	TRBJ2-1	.	CASSLIVGGGVNEQFF	TGTGCCAGCAGTTTAATTGTGGGAGGCGGGGTCAATGAGCAGTTCTTC
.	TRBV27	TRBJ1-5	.	CASSLRRTLQPQHF	TGTGCCAGCAGTCTCCGTAGGACATTACAGCCCCAGCATTTT
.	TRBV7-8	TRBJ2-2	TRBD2	CASSPIRPLLATNTGELFF	TGTGCCAGCAGCCCAATCCGACCGCTACTAGCGACGAACACCGGGGAGCTGTTTTTT
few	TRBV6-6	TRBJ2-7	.	CASRLSYEQYF	TGTGCCAGCAGACTCTCCTACGAGCAGTACTTC
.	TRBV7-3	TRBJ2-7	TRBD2	CASSLMGLGDEQYF	TGTGCCAGCAGCTTAATGGGACTAGGAGACGAGCAGTACTTC
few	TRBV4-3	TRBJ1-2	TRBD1	CASSQDWAGQGVGYTF	TGCGCCAGCAGCCAAGATTGGGCGGGACAGGGGGTTGGCTACACCTTC
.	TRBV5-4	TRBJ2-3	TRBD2	CASSQREGREDTQYF	TGTGCCAGCAGCCAGCGGGAGGGCCGGGAAGATACGCAGTATTTT
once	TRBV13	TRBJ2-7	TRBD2	CASSSVAGDYYEQYF	TGTGCCAGCAGCTCGGTAGCGGGGGACTACTACGAGCAGTACTTC
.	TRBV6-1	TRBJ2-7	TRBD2	CASSAGSGILEQYF	TGTGCCAGCAGTGCTGGTAGCGGGATTCTCGAGCAGTACTTC
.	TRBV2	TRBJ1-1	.	CASSDDRLTEAFF	TGTGCCAGCAGTGACGACCGACTCACTGAAGCTTTCTTT
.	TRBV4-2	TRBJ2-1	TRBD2	CASSPGTSGRQANEQFF	TGTGCCAGCAGCCCCGGGACTAGCGGGAGACAGGCGAATGAGCAGTTCTTC
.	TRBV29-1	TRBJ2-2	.	CSVASWSTGELFF	TGCAGCGTTGCCTCATGGAGCACCGGGGAGCTGTTTTTT
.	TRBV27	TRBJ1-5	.	CASSPLGGNQPQHF	TGTGCCAGCAGTCCCCTCGGGGGCAATCAGCCCCAGCATTTT
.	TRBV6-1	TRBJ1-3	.	CASRIDSISGNTIYF	TGTGCCAGCAGAATAGACAGCATCTCTGGAAACACCATATATTTT
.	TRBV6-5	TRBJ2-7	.	CASKPTGKSSYEQYF	TGTGCCAGCAAACCAACAGGGAAAAGCTCCTACGAGCAGTACTTC
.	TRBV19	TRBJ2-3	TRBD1	CASHRDRGDTQYF	TGTGCCAGTCACCGGGACAGGGGGGATACGCAGTATTTT
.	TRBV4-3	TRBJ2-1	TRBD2	CASSQERGLAGVNEQFF	TGCGCCAGCAGCCAAGAGAGGGGACTAGCGGGAGTGAATGAGCAGTTCTTC
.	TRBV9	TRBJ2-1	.	CASSPGRGEQFF	TGTGCCAGCAGCCCAGGACGGGGTGAGCAGTTCTTC
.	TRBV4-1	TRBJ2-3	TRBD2	CASSQQVGLAGGRDTQYF	TGCGCCAGCAGCCAGCAGGTGGGACTAGCGGGAGGGCGCGATACGCAGTATTTT
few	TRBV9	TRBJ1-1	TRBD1	CASSRTGEPQGEAFF	TGTGCCAGCTCCCGGACAGGGGAGCCCCAGGGGGAAGCTTTCTTT
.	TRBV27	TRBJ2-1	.	CASSLSLPFYNEQFF	TGTGCCAGCAGTTTAAGCCTCCCTTTTTACAATGAGCAGTTCTTC
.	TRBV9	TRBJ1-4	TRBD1	CASSVAITEGANEKLFF	TGTGCCAGCAGCGTAGCTATAACTGAGGGGGCAAATGAAAAACTGTTTTTT
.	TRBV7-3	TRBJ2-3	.	CASSSGLTSTDTQYF	TGTGCCAGCAGCTCCGGACTAACTAGCACAGATACGCAGTATTTT